Following are 31 T cell receptor beta chains from one sample sequenced in a study of shared clonotypes between healthy human individuals. Clones were sequenced by immunoSEQ multiplex PCR, and TCRdb holds only the in-frame ones, with some missing. This sample has some 800,000 clones; about 92% occur once, and the top ten carry less than 25%. CD45RO-negative, CCR7-positively selected cells formed the naive CD8 fraction, excluding terminally differentiated effector memory CD45RA+ cells. The sequenced material came from naive CD8+ T cells sorted from blood. The receptors were gathered from a man in his thirties or forties in good health.

This clone was counted a single time. V and J are TRBV11-2 and TRBJ2-7; possible D gene TRBD1, 6 bases. Germline V CDR1 and CDR2: SGHAT, FQNNGV. V was cut by 7 bases and J by 1 base, with 11 bases left in between. The CDR3 length is 13 residues. The CDR3 loop is CASTSTGSYEQYF. The CDR3, as DNA: TGTGCCAGCACCTCGACAGGATCCTACGAGCAGTACTTC.

V gene TRBV30 combines with J gene TRBJ2-7, with D hard to call. The V end lost 0 bases, the J end lost 2 bases, and 5 bases lay between the germline ends. This CDR3 is built from 12 residues. Germline V CDR1 and CDR2: GTSNPN, SVGIG (reference sequence). The CDR3 sequence: CAWSVETYEQYF. CDR3 DNA sequence: TGTGCCTGGAGTGTGGAAACCTACGAGCAGTACTTC.

This clone appeared a single time. The genes are TRBV7-6 and TRBJ2-1; the D gene could be TRBD1 or TRBD2 (5 bases each). Deletions cut 1 base from V and 0 bases from J, with 10 bases between. This CDR3 has 16 residues. In germline, CDR1 is SGHVS, CDR2 FNYEAQ. Here the CDR3 DNA reads TGTGCCAGCAGCTTAGTCCCAGGGAGCTCCTACAATGAGCAGTTCTTC. It is translated as CASSLVPGSSYNEQFF.

The V and J genes are TRBV7-8 and TRBJ1-1, with a weak D call TRBD1 (5 bases). The CDR3 length is 14 residues. Germline CDR1 SGHVS, CDR2 FQNEAQ. V lost 5 bases and J lost 2, with 12 bases in between. CDR3 coding DNA: TGTGCCAGCAGCCGATGGGGGGTAAACACTGAAGCTTTCTTT. It is translated as CASSRWGVNTEAFF.

This clone was recorded only once. The chain links TRBV5-5 to TRBJ1-2; D perhaps matches TRBD1 (6 bases). The CDR3 is 15 amino acids. Germline V gene sequence: CDR1 SGHKS, CDR2 YYEKEE (reference sequence). V was pared by 0 bases and J by 1 base, with 10 bases between. The CDR3 nucleotides are TGTGCCAGCAGCTTGGGACAGGAAGTTAACTATGGCTACACCTTC. Its protein is CASSLGQEVNYGYTF. The whole variable domain, remainder taken from reference TRBV5-5 and TRBJ1-2, is DAGVTQSPTHLIKTRGQQVTLRCSPISGHKSVSWYQQVLGQGPQFIFQYYEKEERGRGNFPDRFSARQFPNYSSELNVNALLLGDSALYLCASSLGQEVNYGYTFGSGTRLTVV.

Comment on this clone: The sample has other DNA sequences that encode this CDR3 too. The gene calls are TRBV27 and TRBJ1-2; no clear D gene. Germline V gene sequence: CDR1 MNHEY, CDR2 SMNVEV (reference sequence). Trimming removed 6 bases at V and 5 bases at J, with 7 bases between. This CDR3 has 11 residues. DNA of the CDR3: TGTGCCAGCAGGGGAAGTTATGGCTACACCTTC. As protein: CASRGSYGYTF.

The chain has TRBV29-1 and TRBJ1-1, with 12 bases aligning to TRBD1. This CDR3 comprises 21 residues. Per germline, CDR1 SQVTM and CDR2 ANQGSEA. V was clipped by 1 base and J by 0 bases; unmatched bases: 18. CDR3 nucleotides: TGCAGCGTTGAAGCCTTGTTTCGGGTCCCGGGACAGGGGGCTATGAACACTGAAGCTTTCTTT. Amino acids: CSVEALFRVPGQGAMNTEAFF. Variable domain in full (rest from reference TRBV29-1 and TRBJ1-1): SAVISQKPSRDICQRGTSLTIQCQVDSQVTMMFWYRQQPGQSLTLIATANQGSEATYESGFVIDKFPISRPNLTFSTLTVSNMSPEDSSIYLCSVEALFRVPGQGAMNTEAFFGQGTRLTVV.

Turning to this clone: Other DNA sequences in the sample encode the same CDR3. The chain recombines TRBV28 with TRBJ2-2; D not certain. V gave up 6 bases and J gave up 2 bases, with 4 bases separating them. Looked up from germline, CDR1 is MDHEN and CDR2 is SYDVKM. The CDR3 is 12 amino acids. CDR3 sequence reads: CASSPNTGELFF. DNA of the CDR3: TGTGCCAGCAGCCCTAACACCGGGGAGCTGTTTTTT.

The chain combines TRBV10-2 with TRBJ2-3, with TRBD2 matching over 14 bases. Germline assignment: CDR1 WSHSY and CDR2 SAAADI. There are 16 residues in the CDR3. V shed 7 bases, J shed 6 bases, and the junction held 9 bases outside the gene matches. CDR3 bases: TGCGCCAGCAATTCTGGGACTAGCGGGAGTAGTGATACGCAGTATTTT. This encodes CASNSGTSGSSDTQYF.

The V gene is TRBV29-1, the J gene TRBJ2-5, with 7 bases fitting TRBD1. The length of the CDR3 is 13 residues. The V gene's germline CDR1 is SQVTM and CDR2 ANQGSEA. With 3 bases clipped from V and 2 bases from J, the junction kept 3 bases outside the gene matches. CDR3 region: CSVEGTVQETQYF. CDR3 nucleotides: TGCAGCGTTGAGGGGACAGTTCAAGAGACCCAGTACTTC.

The chain couples TRBV7-6 to TRBJ1-4; D is ambiguous. Germline assignment: CDR1 SGHVS and CDR2 FNYEAQ. The CDR3 length is 15 residues. With 5 bases removed from V and 3 bases from J, the gap between germline ends came to 13 bases. The CDR3 bases are TGTGCCAGCAGCCCTTACGGCTCAGCTAATGAAAAACTGTTTTTT. This codes for CASSPYGSANEKLFF.

This clone has only one observation. This chain uses TRBV19 with TRBJ2-7; D possibly uses TRBD1 or TRBD2 (5 bases each). The germline V gene has CDR1 LNHDA and CDR2 SQIVND (reference sequence). V was clipped by 3 bases and J by 6 bases, with 30 bases between them. There are 19 residues in the CDR3. In DNA, the CDR3 is TGTGCCAGTAGTATTCAAGCCCGAGGGAAACCGGGGCGACCGGGCGAGCAGTACTTC. Translated: CASSIQARGKPGRPGEQYF.

This sequence joins TRBV5-1 and TRBJ2-3; TRBD1 matches at 10 bases. Losses at the gene ends were 4 bases for V and 5 bases for J; bases not matched to a gene: 4. The germline V gene encodes CDR1 SGHRS and CDR2 YFSETQ. The length of the CDR3 is 14 residues. The CDR3 is CASSPGQGLDTQYF. In DNA, the CDR3 is TGCGCCAGCAGCCCGGGACAGGGGTTAGATACGCAGTATTTT.

V and J are TRBV6-1 and TRBJ2-7; 10 bases align to TRBD2. The junction had 3 bases not matched to a gene; V was cut back by 2 bases and J by 2 bases. The germline CDR1 and CDR2 sequences are MNHNS and SASEGT. The CDR3 consists of 15 residues. The CDR3 loop is CASSEFGTSAYEQYF. The CDR3 nucleotides are TGTGCCAGCAGTGAATTCGGGACTAGCGCCTACGAGCAGTACTTC.

The chain carries TRBV15 and TRBJ1-2; 9 bases align to TRBD1. V shed 1 base, J shed 1 base, and the junction held 4 bases outside the gene matches. This CDR3 comprises 16 residues. Germline V gene sequence: CDR1 LNHNV, CDR2 YYDKDF (reference sequence). Here the CDR3 reads CATSRAWTGVNYGYTF. As DNA, the CDR3 is TGTGCCACCAGCAGAGCTTGGACAGGGGTTAACTATGGCTACACCTTC.

The rearrangement uses TRBV27 and TRBJ2-1; TRBD2 agrees at 12 bases. With 6 bases clipped from V and 6 bases from J, the junction kept 6 bases outside the gene matches. CDR3 length equals 15 residues. Germline assignment: CDR1 MNHEY and CDR2 SMNVEV (reference sequence). The CDR3 loop reads CASSPLAGGTNEQFF. The CDR3 DNA reads as TGTGCCAGCAGCCCTCTAGCGGGAGGGACCAATGAGCAGTTCTTC.

J is TRBJ1-2 and V is TRBV9, with 11 bases matching TRBD1. V was pared by 0 bases and J by 4 bases, with 8 bases of the junction left unmatched. The germline CDR1 and CDR2 sequences are SGDLS and YYNGEE. This CDR3 contains 17 residues. CDR3 amino acids: CASSVAAGTGGSYGYTF. CDR3 bases: TGTGCCAGCAGCGTAGCAGCGGGGACAGGGGGTAGCTATGGCTACACCTTC.

This clone appeared a few times. The chain combines TRBV5-1 with TRBJ1-2; D may be TRBD1 (5 bases). This CDR3 is 14 amino acids long. Germline CDR1 is SGHRS and CDR2 is YFSETQ. Trimming left V 4 bases short and J 5 bases short, with 15 bases between. For the CDR3, the DNA is TGCGCCAGCAGCCAATGGGACGGACCTTATGGCTACACCTTC. It codes for CASSQWDGPYGYTF.

On this clone: Other nucleotide sequences from this sample produce the same CDR3. The chain recombines TRBV27 with TRBJ2-7, with 8 positions matching TRBD2. Germline V gene sequence: CDR1 MNHEY, CDR2 SMNVEV (reference sequence). The CDR3 is 14 residues long. Germline trimming cut 6 bases from V and 6 bases from J; bases unmatched to any gene: 10. CDR3 in DNA: TGTGCCAGCAGCCTAAGCGGGAGAGGAGGCGAGCAGTACTTC. Translation: CASSLSGRGGEQYF.

This chain connects TRBV7-9 to TRBJ1-2; maybe TRBD1 (5 bases). Between the trimmed V and J ends, which lost 1 base and 4 bases, there was a span of 13 bases. There are 15 residues in the CDR3. CDR1 and CDR2 from the germline V gene are SEHNR and FQNEAQ (reference sequence). The CDR3 coding sequence is TGTGCCAGCAGCTTAGATTGGGGACGGACCTATGGCTACACCTTC. Protein sequence: CASSLDWGRTYGYTF.

The V gene is TRBV19, the J gene TRBJ1-1, with D tentatively TRBD1 (5 bases). The CDR3 is 12 amino acids. With 8 bases removed from V and 1 base from J, the gap between germline ends came to 8 bases. Germline V gene data show CDR1 as LNHDA and CDR2 as SQIVND (reference sequence). CDR3 amino acids: CASWGWNTEAFF. CDR3 bases: TGTGCCAGTTGGGGGTGGAACACTGAAGCTTTCTTT.

The J gene is TRBJ2-6, the V gene TRBV27; maybe TRBD2 (5 bases). Trimming cost V 6 bases and J 4 bases, with 13 bases left between them. Germline V gene data show CDR1 as MNHEY and CDR2 as SMNVEV (reference sequence). The CDR3 sequence is 15 residues long. This CDR3 reads CASRDGELGANVLTF. For the CDR3, the DNA is TGTGCCAGCAGAGACGGGGAACTCGGGGCCAACGTCCTGACTTTC. Looking up the rest from reference TRBV27 and TRBJ2-6 gives the full variable domain: EAQVTQNPRYLITVTGKKLTVTCSQNMNHEYMSWYRQDPGLGLRQIYYSMNVEVTDKGDVPEGYKVSRKEKRNFPLILESPSPNQTSLYFCASRDGELGANVLTFGAGSRLTVL.

The V call is TRBV7-6, the J call TRBJ2-3, with 10 nucleotides matching TRBD2. V was pared by 5 bases and J by 2 bases, with 7 bases of the junction left unmatched. Germline CDR1 reads SGHVS; CDR2 reads FNYEAQ. This CDR3 contains 16 residues. CDR3 amino acids: CASSQGLAEHTDTQYF. CDR3 sequence (DNA): TGTGCCAGCAGCCAAGGACTAGCGGAGCACACAGATACGCAGTATTTT.

This chain joins TRBV10-3 and TRBJ2-5; 10 nucleotides match TRBD2. This CDR3 has 14 amino acids. Unmatched junction bases numbered 6, after V lost 10 bases and J lost 1 base. CDR1 ENHRY and CDR2 SYGVKD come from the germline V gene. For the CDR3, the DNA is TGTGCCACAAACCCTAGCGGGAGCCAAGAGACCCAGTACTTC. The encoded protein is CATNPSGSQETQYF.

The chain carries TRBV5-1 and TRBJ1-4; 7 bases match TRBD1. V was pared by 4 bases and J by 0 bases, with 12 bases of the junction left unmatched. There are 18 residues in the CDR3. The germline gives CDR1 SGHRS, CDR2 YFSETQ. The CDR3, as DNA: TGCGCCAGCAGCGCTACAGGGGCAGGGACCGCAACTAATGAAAAACTGTTTTTT. Its protein product is CASSATGAGTATNEKLFF. Together with reference TRBV5-1 and TRBJ1-4, the CDR3 gives the full variable domain: KAGVTQTPRYLIKTRGQQVTLSCSPISGHRSVSWYQQTPGQGLQFLFEYFSETQRNKGNFPGRFSGRQFSNSRSEMNVSTLELGDSALYLCASSATGAGTATNEKLFFGSGTQLSVL.

The chain uses TRBV10-1 and TRBJ2-1, with D perhaps TRBD2 (6 bases). This CDR3 comprises 14 residues. V was trimmed by 8 bases and J by 6 bases, leaving 17 bases between them. The germline gives CDR1 WNHNN, CDR2 SYGVQD (reference sequence). The CDR3 coding sequence is TGCGCCAGCCGTCGGCCGGGAGAGGGCAATGAGCAGTTCTTC. Residues: CASRRPGEGNEQFF.

The rearrangement joins TRBV28 to TRBJ1-1; D is unclear. V was shortened by 7 bases and J by 0 bases, with 18 bases between the two germline ends. CDR3 length: 16 amino acids. Germline CDR1 and CDR2: MDHEN and SYDVKM. In DNA, the CDR3 is TGTGCCAGCACCCTAGAGGCGGGTTCCATGAACACTGAAGCTTTCTTT. This sequence encodes CASTLEAGSMNTEAFF.

The chain couples TRBV19 to TRBJ2-7, with D unresolved. The V gene's germline CDR1 is LNHDA and CDR2 SQIVND (reference sequence). This CDR3 comprises 14 residues. The V and J ends lost 8 bases and 1 base respectively, with 15 bases between them. CDR3 DNA: TGTGCCAGTGGAAACGACGGGTCTTCCTACGAGCAGTACTTC. This encodes CASGNDGSSYEQYF.

The chain recombines TRBV6-5 with TRBJ2-3; tentatively, D is TRBD1 (6 bases). Germline loops: CDR1 MNHEY, CDR2 SVGAGI. V lost 5 bases and J lost 4, with 13 bases in between. The CDR3 runs to 14 residues. The CDR3 DNA reads TGTGCCAGCAGTCTCCAACAGGGCCCAGATACGCAGTATTTT. Its protein product is CASSLQQGPDTQYF.

V gene TRBV10-3 combines with J gene TRBJ2-7; 7 bases match TRBD1. The V and J ends lost 3 bases and 1 base, in that order; junction bases with no gene match: 3. CDR3 length equals 14 residues. Germline V gene sequence: CDR1 ENHRY, CDR2 SYGVKD. CDR3 sequence (DNA): TGTGCCATCAGTGACCCGGGACAGTCCTACGAGCAGTACTTC. Translation: CAISDPGQSYEQYF.

The rearrangement uses TRBV7-8 and TRBJ2-7; 7 bases are a match to TRBD2. This CDR3 has 16 residues. J gave up 0 bases and V 5 bases, and 10 bases lay outside the gene matches. Germline V gives CDR1 SGHVS, CDR2 FQNEAQ. CDR3 protein: CASSRYPGGSSYEQYF. CDR3 in DNA: TGTGCCAGCAGCCGATATCCGGGCGGGAGCTCCTACGAGCAGTACTTC.